This entry lists 4 T cell receptor beta chains sequenced from one sample in a study of metastatic and nonmetastatic thyroid tumors. From the PCR reads, TCRdb re-called clones with MiXCR. Of tens of thousands of clones in the sample, more than 25% were seen once. Every patient underwent thyroid surgery untreated. Material for sequencing was blood. The receptors stem from a male donor with papillary thyroid cancer or a benign thyroid nodule (not recorded which). Some clones in this sample may be carry-over from other donors' samples.

In its sample, this clone was seen many times. The chain is built from TRBV5-1 and TRBJ2-3; possibly TRBD1 for D (5 bases). The CDR3 is made up of 15 amino acids. Deletions cut 0 bases from V and 1 base from J, with 9 bases between. From germline, CDR1 is SGHRS and CDR2 YFSETQ. CDR3 sequence (DNA): TGCGCCAGCAGCTTGGAGGGGATGGGCACAGATACGCAGTATTTT. It codes for CASSLEGMGTDTQYF.

J is TRBJ1-1 and V is TRBV9; 8 positions agree with TRBD1. CDR3 length: 15 residues. Germline CDR1 and CDR2: SGDLS and YYNGEE. Trimming took 4 bases from V and 1 from J; bases not matched to a gene: 6. The CDR3 reads CASSSMTGANTEAFF. CDR3 bases: TGTGCCAGCAGCTCAATGACAGGGGCGAACACTGAAGCTTTCTTT.

This clone appeared many times. The chain joins TRBV6-1 to TRBJ2-1, with a weak D call TRBD2 (6 bases). V lost 1 base and J lost 6, with 13 bases in between. Looked up from germline, CDR1 is MNHNS and CDR2 is SASEGT. This CDR3 spans 15 amino acids. Written as DNA, the CDR3 is TGTGCCAGCAGTGAAGGGAGTAGCGGAGCCAATGAGCAGTTCTTC. It yields the protein CASSEGSSGANEQFF.

The V gene is TRBV7-3, the J gene TRBJ2-7; no reliable D call. The CDR3 contains 13 residues. Germline V lookup: CDR1 SGHTA, CDR2 FQGTGA. V was trimmed by 5 bases and J by 10 bases, leaving 18 bases between them. The DNA for the CDR3 is TGTGCCAGCAGCCCCGCCTACAGAGGCGATCAGTACTTC. Its translation is CASSPAYRGDQYF.